One sample yielded the 27 T cell receptor beta chains listed below, sequenced in a study of PD-1 blockade in mismatch repair-deficient tumors. Produced via immunoSEQ multiplex PCR; TCRdb's table is partial and in-frame only. The table shows approximately 79,000 clones, with approximately 80% occurring only once. Sequenced material: peripheral blood, taken 44 weeks after starting pembrolizumab. The receptors were gathered from an adult with mismatch repair-deficient cancer.

This chain joins TRBV7-2 and TRBJ2-7; D is possibly TRBD1 (6 bases). Germline assignment: CDR1 SGHTA and CDR2 FQGNSA. The V end lost 3 bases, the J end lost 4 bases, and 16 bases lay between the germline ends. The CDR3 spans 15 residues. The CDR3 DNA is TGTGCCAGCAGCTTTATCACAGGGTTTAGTTACGAGCAGTACTTC. Its protein product is CASSFITGFSYEQYF. Based on the CDR3 plus reference TRBV7-2 and TRBJ2-7, the full variable domain is GAGVSQSPSNKVTEKGKDVELRCDPISGHTALYWYRQSLGQGLEFLIYFQGNSAPDKSGLPSDRFSAERTGGSVSTLTIQRTQQEDSAVYLCASSFITGFSYEQYFGPGTRLTVT.

The rearrangement uses TRBV7-9 and TRBJ2-3; 10 bases are a match to TRBD2. The J segment lost 2 bases and the V segment lost 5 bases, leaving 1 base of the junction unmatched. Germline V CDR1 and CDR2: SEHNR, FQNEAQ (reference sequence). The CDR3 is 14 amino acids. The CDR3 reads CASSTSGNTDTQYF. The CDR3 nucleotides read TGTGCCAGCAGCACTAGCGGGAACACAGATACGCAGTATTTT.

The V gene is TRBV9, the J gene TRBJ1-2; D might be TRBD1 (5 bases). With 4 bases removed from V and 3 bases from J, the gap between germline ends came to 13 bases. Germline V CDR1 and CDR2: SGDLS, YYNGEE. The CDR3 consists of 14 residues. CDR3 region: CASSPGTVDYGYTF. The CDR3 DNA reads TGTGCCAGCAGCCCCGGGACGGTAGACTATGGCTACACCTTC.

The rearrangement uses TRBV28 and TRBJ2-7; TRBD1 matches 10 bases. Germline CDR1 is MDHEN and CDR2 is SYDVKM. This CDR3 is built from 16 residues. Germline trimming cut 6 bases from V and 4 bases from J; bases unmatched to any gene: 12. For the CDR3, the DNA is TGTGCCAGCAGCCGACAGGGGGCCAACATTGTTTACGAGCAGTACTTC. Residues: CASSRQGANIVYEQYF.

The rearrangement links TRBV19 to TRBJ2-1, with D unresolved. Germline V gene data show CDR1 as LNHDA and CDR2 as SQIVND (reference sequence). This CDR3 has 12 amino acids. V dropped 5 bases and J dropped 4 bases, with 6 bases sitting between them. This chain's CDR3 is CASSGRYNEQFF. The CDR3 nucleotides are TGTGCCAGTAGTGGCAGGTACAATGAGCAGTTCTTC. The variable domain in full, with the rest retrieved from reference TRBV19 and TRBJ2-1, is DGGITQSPKYLFRKEGQNVTLSCEQNLNHDAMYWYRQDPGQGLRLIYYSQIVNDFQKGDIAEGYSVSREKKESFPLTVTSAQKNPTAFYLCASSGRYNEQFFGPGTRLTVL.

The V call is TRBV9, the J call TRBJ2-1; D ambiguous. This CDR3 contains 13 residues. V lost 4 bases and J 0 bases, leaving 5 bases between the germline ends. Germline V gene data show CDR1 as SGDLS and CDR2 as YYNGEE. The CDR3 loop reads CASSPRSYNEQFF. The CDR3 coding sequence is TGTGCCAGCAGCCCGCGCTCCTACAATGAGCAGTTCTTC.

The DNA for the CDR3 is TGCAGCGTTGTCAGGGACTCTGGAAACACCATATATTTT. Translating gives CSVVRDSGNTIYF. V usage is TRBV29-1 and J usage is TRBJ1-3; the D gene is possibly TRBD1 (5 bases). The CDR3 consists of 13 residues. Trimming cost V 4 bases and J 0 bases, with 7 bases left between them. Looked up from germline, CDR1 is SQVTM and CDR2 is ANQGSEA.

V usage is TRBV5-6 and J usage is TRBJ1-5, with D possibly TRBD1 on 5 matching bases. The length of the CDR3 is 15 residues. Trimming took off 1 base at V and 4 bases at J, with 12 bases between the two ends. Germline V gene sequence: CDR1 SGHDT, CDR2 YYEEEE. Here the CDR3 reads CASSLTGWGNQPQHF. The CDR3 region has the DNA TGTGCCAGCAGCTTGACAGGCTGGGGGAATCAGCCCCAGCATTTT.

The V gene is TRBV27, the J gene TRBJ2-7; 8 bases map to TRBD2. V shed 2 bases and J 2 bases; nucleotides not matched to a gene: 8. Germline V gene lookup returns CDR1 MNHEY and CDR2 SMNVEV (reference sequence). The CDR3 length is 16 residues. The CDR3 DNA reads TGTGCCAGCAGTTTAATTACGGGAGGGCCGACCTACGAGCAGTACTTC. It encodes CASSLITGGPTYEQYF.

This clone turned up a few times. V gene TRBV7-2 combines with J gene TRBJ2-5; no clear D gene. The germline CDR1 and CDR2 sequences are SGHTA and FQGNSA. The CDR3 is 16 residues long. V lost 1 base, J lost 4 bases, and 16 bases lay in between. The CDR3 protein is CASSLESRLIPETQYF. The CDR3 nucleotides read TGTGCCAGCAGCTTAGAGTCCAGGTTAATCCCAGAGACCCAGTACTTC. The full variable domain, completed using reference TRBV7-2 and TRBJ2-5, is GAGVSQSPSNKVTEKGKDVELRCDPISGHTALYWYRQSLGQGLEFLIYFQGNSAPDKSGLPSDRFSAERTGGSVSTLTIQRTQQEDSAVYLCASSLESRLIPETQYFGPGTRLLVL.

The V and J genes are TRBV15 and TRBJ2-1, with TRBD2 matching 10 bases. Germline V gene data show CDR1 as LNHNV and CDR2 as YYDKDF (reference sequence). The CDR3 sequence is 17 residues long. V shed 2 bases and J 3 bases; nucleotides not matched to a gene: 7. The CDR3 nucleotides are TGTGCCACCAGCAGATCTTTCAGCGGGAGGGACTACAATGAGCAGTTCTTC. Translated, it gives CATSRSFSGRDYNEQFF.

This clone was observed a handful of times. The chain carries TRBV18 and TRBJ1-2, with D perhaps TRBD1 (5 bases). V was pared by 4 bases and J by 3 bases, with 24 bases between. The CDR3 totals 18 residues. Germline CDR1 KGHSH, CDR2 LQKENI. The CDR3 DNA follows: TGTGCCAGCTCACTGAATGAAGTAAGACAGCTGGCGTACTATGGCTACACCTTC. Translated: CASSLNEVRQLAYYGYTF.

This clone was seen only a few times. V usage is TRBV2 and J usage is TRBJ2-2; 8 positions agree with TRBD2. Germline V gives CDR1 SNHLY, CDR2 FYNNEI. V lost 6 bases to trimming and J lost 2 bases; unmatched junction nucleotides: 2. This CDR3 region has 14 residues. CDR3 sequence reads: CASRGTSNTGELFF. CDR3 coding DNA: TGTGCCAGCAGAGGGACTAGTAACACCGGGGAGCTGTTTTTT.

J is TRBJ2-5 and V is TRBV7-6; D remains unclear. This CDR3 region has 15 residues. CDR1 and CDR2 from the germline V gene are SGHVS and FNYEAQ. Trimming removed 5 bases from V and 0 bases from J, with 13 bases in between. CDR3 residues: CASSPMGSYQETQYF. The DNA of the CDR3 is TGTGCCAGCAGCCCCATGGGGTCGTACCAAGAGACCCAGTACTTC.

The chain uses TRBV5-8 and TRBJ1-4, with TRBD1 matching over 7 bases. Trimming removed 3 bases from V and 7 bases from J; junction bases left unmatched: 9. The CDR3 has 15 amino acids. Germline loops: CDR1 SGHTS, CDR2 YDEGEE. For the CDR3, the DNA is TGTGCCAGCAGCTCCTCCAGGGGGTTGGTTGAAAAACTGTTTTTT. This translates into CASSSSRGLVEKLFF.

This clone was seen more than once but under ten times. In DNA, the CDR3 is TGTGCCAGCAGTTCCCTCGGGACTAAGTACTACGAGCAGTACTTC. Amino acid sequence: CASSSLGTKYYEQYF. This chain uses TRBV28 with TRBJ2-7; the match to TRBD2 covers 7 bases. CDR3 length: 15 amino acids. Germline loops: CDR1 MDHEN, CDR2 SYDVKM. J was trimmed by 3 bases and V by 4 bases; bases with no gene match: 9.

The chain recombines TRBV4-1 with TRBJ2-2; 13 positions agree with TRBD2. The ends lost 1 base at V and 6 bases at J; junction bases unmatched: 8. The CDR3 runs 18 residues. Germline V gives CDR1 MGHRA, CDR2 YSYEKL. CDR3 bases: TGCGCCAGCAGCCAAGGCCCTTGGACTAGCGGGAGTGCCGGGGAGCTGTTTTTT. Its protein product is CASSQGPWTSGSAGELFF.

This clone was found a few times. The rearrangement uses TRBV2 and TRBJ2-2, with a possible D match to TRBD1 (6 bases). This CDR3 has 13 amino acids. Trimming stripped 2 bases from V and 5 bases from J, with 6 bases between. Per germline, CDR1 SNHLY and CDR2 FYNNEI. Here the CDR3 reads CASSERGTGELFF. The CDR3 bases are TGTGCCAGCAGTGAAAGGGGGACCGGGGAGCTGTTTTTT.

This clone was seen only a few times. The V gene is TRBV7-9, the J gene TRBJ1-2; D is uncertain. Trimming shortened V by 2 bases and J by 0 bases, and 4 bases separated the two germline ends. This CDR3 contains 13 residues. Germline V gene lookup returns CDR1 SEHNR and CDR2 FQNEAQ (reference sequence). The CDR3 is CASSLSTNYGYTF. In DNA, the CDR3 is TGTGCCAGCAGCTTATCAACTAACTATGGCTACACCTTC.

This clone appeared a few times. The rearrangement uses TRBV19 and TRBJ2-7; D unresolved. The CDR3 extends over 13 amino acids. The V gene's germline CDR1 is LNHDA and CDR2 SQIVND (reference sequence). Deletions cut 7 bases from V and 0 bases from J, with 10 bases between. The CDR3 reads CASMGGRSYEQYF. CDR3 sequence (DNA): TGTGCCAGTATGGGCGGCCGCTCCTACGAGCAGTACTTC.

This rearrangement joins TRBV18 to TRBJ2-7; TRBD1 or TRBD2 may be the D gene (5 bases each). The CDR3 covers 13 residues. Germline V gene sequence: CDR1 KGHSH, CDR2 LQKENI. Trimming pared 4 bases from V and 3 bases from J, leaving 10 bases between. In nucleotides, the CDR3 is TGTGCCAGCTCACTGGGGGAGATCTACGAGCAGTACTTC. Its protein product is CASSLGEIYEQYF.

This sequence joins TRBV6-6 and TRBJ2-5, with 9 bases lining up with TRBD2. Germline V gene lookup returns CDR1 MNHNY and CDR2 SVGAGI (reference sequence). The ends lost 5 bases at V and 5 bases at J; junction bases unmatched: 12. The CDR3 covers 16 residues. CDR3 region: CASSGGVAGVTETQYF. CDR3 coding DNA: TGTGCCAGCAGTGGGGGGGTAGCGGGAGTGACCGAGACCCAGTACTTC.

This chain connects TRBV5-1 to TRBJ1-1; TRBD1 might be the D (5 bases). The V and J ends lost 5 bases and 6 bases respectively, with 20 bases between them. This CDR3 is 15 amino acids long. Germline V gene lookup returns CDR1 SGHRS and CDR2 YFSETQ. In nucleotides, the CDR3 is TGCGCCAGCAGATATGCATCCTCTGGGGGACCTGAAGCTTTCTTT. Protein: CASRYASSGGPEAFF.

V is TRBV2 and J is TRBJ1-1, with 9 bases that match TRBD1. The CDR3 spans 14 residues. Germline V gives CDR1 SNHLY, CDR2 FYNNEI. V trimming: 6 bases; J trimming: 2 bases; junction bases outside the gene matches: 4. CDR3 bases: TGTGCCAGCAGGTACAGGGGGCGTAACACTGAAGCTTTCTTT. Translating gives CASRYRGRNTEAFF.

The J gene is TRBJ2-2, the V gene TRBV7-3; 9 bases line up with TRBD1. V lost 4 bases, J lost 7 bases, and 7 bases stayed unmatched. Germline lookup yields CDR1 SGHTA and CDR2 FQGTGA. CDR3 length: 15 residues. In nucleotides, the CDR3 is TGTGCCAGCAGCTCGATACAGGGGGCGGGCGGGGAGCTGTTTTTT. Protein product: CASSSIQGAGGELFF.

The chain couples TRBV19 to TRBJ1-5; D possibly corresponds to TRBD1 (6 bases). The CDR3 totals 15 residues. Germline loops: CDR1 LNHDA, CDR2 SQIVND (reference sequence). V was pared by 5 bases and J by 0 bases, with 11 bases between. The CDR3 DNA reads TGTGCCAGTAGTCTTCGGACAGCTAGCAATCAGCCCCAGCATTTT. It specifies CASSLRTASNQPQHF.

This clone was detected only a few times. The chain uses TRBV30 and TRBJ2-4; TRBD1 is a possible D gene (5 bases). This CDR3 region has 11 residues. Per the germline V gene, CDR1 is GTSNPN and CDR2 is SVGIG (reference sequence). V lost 7 bases, J lost 8 bases, and 12 bases lay in between. This chain's CDR3 is CALIQADIQYF. CDR3 DNA sequence: TGTGCCTTAATACAGGCGGACATTCAGTACTTC.